Listed here is a single TCR beta chain. Antigen specificity is unknown. Time point of the sample: pre-sensitization, week 0. Treatment defined: therapeutic diphenylcyclopropenone sensitization with weekly scalp DPC. The V end was cut by 4 bases, the J end by 3 bases, with 9 bases between. Germline V gives CDR1 SEHNR, CDR2 FQNEAQ (reference sequence). The CDR3 sequence is 13 residues long. The data belong to a study of human T cells and chemical hapten exposure. Study results and limitations: Relative to controls, expanded TCRs formed significantly more large CDR3 similarity clusters.

In the authors' workflow: Samples ranged from roughly 23,224 to 690,600 TCRs, with a median of 95,638. TCRdb ran MiXCR on the RACE reads and lists one entry per CDR3 protein. What appears here as the V and J calls and clone size reflects TCRdb's work, not the paper's. The data show a few hundred thousand distinct CDR3 sequences, 7.5% to 8% seen once. The input for sequencing was whole blood, taken in connection with sensitization to the hapten diphenylcyclopropenone (DPC). The receptor's source is a young man with alopecia areata. Some clones in this sample may be carry-over from other donors' samples. The genes are TRBV7-9 and TRBJ1-1; D is possibly TRBD1 (5 bases). The CDR3 region has the DNA TGTGCCAGCAGCTCTTGGGGGTACACTGAAGCTTTCTTT. Residues: CASSSWGYTEAFF.